The T cell receptor (beta chain) described here comes from a study of blood T cell repertoires in COVID-19. Study summary: Spain, Italy and the United States supplied samples that represented acute and convalescent COVID-19. The analysed material was cDNA or gDNA that came from T cells, B-cell-depleted T cells, or PBMCs.

The length of the CDR3 is 14 residues. Trimming removed 6 bases at V and 7 bases at J, with 16 bases between. Germline-derived CDR1 and CDR2 are MRHNA and SNTAGT. Methods used by the authors: By means of reference gene primer amplification, nucleated cell counts were estimated. Some clones are missing from TCRdb's copy, which holds only in-frame ones; the method was immunoSEQ multiplex PCR. That table furnishes V, J and clone size, whereas the DNA furnished D and trimming. The sample carries 95,000 to 150,000 clones, 65% to 80% recorded once. The sequence was collected from a human donor with acute or convalescent COVID-19. The donor label of this sample is uncertain. Source material: peripheral blood. This chain joins TRBV6-4 and TRBJ2-1; possible D gene TRBD1, 6 bases. CDR3 in DNA: TGTGCCAGCAGGGACCCAGGGGACGGAAATGAGCAGTTCTTC. Amino acid sequence: CASRDPGDGNEQFF.